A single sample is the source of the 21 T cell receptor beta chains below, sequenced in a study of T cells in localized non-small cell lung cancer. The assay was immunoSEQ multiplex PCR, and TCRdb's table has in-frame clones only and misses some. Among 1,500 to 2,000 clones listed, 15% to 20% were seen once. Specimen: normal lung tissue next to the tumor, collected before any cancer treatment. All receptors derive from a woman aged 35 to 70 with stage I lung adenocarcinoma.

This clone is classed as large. This chain's CDR3 is CAIRKTQGPEEKLFF. CDR3 in DNA: TGTGCCATCAGAAAGACACAGGGGCCGGAGGAAAAACTGTTTTTT. The rearrangement links TRBV6-8 to TRBJ1-4; TRBD1 matches 7 bases. The CDR3 totals 15 residues. V gave up 10 bases and J gave up 8 bases; unmatched junction bases: 16. Germline lookup yields CDR1 MNHGY and CDR2 SAAAGT.

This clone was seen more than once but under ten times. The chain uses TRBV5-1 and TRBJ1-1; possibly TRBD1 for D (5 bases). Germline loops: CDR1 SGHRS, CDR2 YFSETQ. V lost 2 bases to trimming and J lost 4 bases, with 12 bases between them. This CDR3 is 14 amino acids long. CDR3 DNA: TGCGCCAGCAGCTTTGGGGGGACCGTCACTGAAGCTTTCTTT. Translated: CASSFGGTVTEAFF.

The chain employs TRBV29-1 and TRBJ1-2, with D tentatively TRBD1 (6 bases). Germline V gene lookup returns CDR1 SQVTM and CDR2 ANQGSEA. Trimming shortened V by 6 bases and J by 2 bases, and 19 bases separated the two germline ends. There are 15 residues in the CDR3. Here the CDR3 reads CSVQGSLETNYGYTF. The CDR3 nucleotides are TGCAGCGTCCAGGGGAGCCTCGAAACAAACTATGGCTACACCTTC.

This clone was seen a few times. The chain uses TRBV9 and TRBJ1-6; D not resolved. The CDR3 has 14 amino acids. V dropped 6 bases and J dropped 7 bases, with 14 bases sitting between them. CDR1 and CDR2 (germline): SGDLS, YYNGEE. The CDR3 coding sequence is TGTGCCAGCAACTTCGGACGGTGGAATTCACCCCTCCACTTT. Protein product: CASNFGRWNSPLHF.

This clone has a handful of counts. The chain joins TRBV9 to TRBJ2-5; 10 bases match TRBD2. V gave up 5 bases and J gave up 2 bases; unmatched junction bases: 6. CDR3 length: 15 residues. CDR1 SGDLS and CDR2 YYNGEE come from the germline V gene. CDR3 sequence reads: CASRLAGGGQETQYF. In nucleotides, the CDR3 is TGTGCCAGCAGATTAGCGGGGGGCGGACAAGAGACCCAGTACTTC. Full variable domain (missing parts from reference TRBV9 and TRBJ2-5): DSGVTQTPKHLITATGQRVTLRCSPRSGDLSVYWYQQSLDQGLQFLIQYYNGEERAKGNILERFSAQQFPDLHSELNLSSLELGDSALYFCASRLAGGGQETQYFGPGTRLLVL.

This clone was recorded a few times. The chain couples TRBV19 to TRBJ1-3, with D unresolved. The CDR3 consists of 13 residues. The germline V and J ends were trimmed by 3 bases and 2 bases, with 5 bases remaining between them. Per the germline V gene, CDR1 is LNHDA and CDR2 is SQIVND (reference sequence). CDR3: CASSIIPGNTIYF. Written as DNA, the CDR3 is TGTGCCAGTAGTATCATTCCTGGAAACACCATATATTTT. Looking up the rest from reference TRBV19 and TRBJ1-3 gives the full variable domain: DGGITQSPKYLFRKEGQNVTLSCEQNLNHDAMYWYRQDPGQGLRLIYYSQIVNDFQKGDIAEGYSVSREKKESFPLTVTSAQKNPTAFYLCASSIIPGNTIYFGEGSWLTVV.

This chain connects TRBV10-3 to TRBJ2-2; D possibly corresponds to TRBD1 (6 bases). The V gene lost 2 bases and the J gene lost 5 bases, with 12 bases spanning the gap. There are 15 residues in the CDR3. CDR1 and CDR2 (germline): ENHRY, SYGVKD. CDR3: CAISEGGAGTGELFF. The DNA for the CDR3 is TGTGCCATCAGTGAGGGGGGCGCAGGGACCGGGGAGCTGTTTTTT.

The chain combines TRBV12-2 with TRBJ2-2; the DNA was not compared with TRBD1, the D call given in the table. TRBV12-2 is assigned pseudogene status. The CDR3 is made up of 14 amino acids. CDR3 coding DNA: TGTGCCACCAACAGGGGCGGGAACACCGGGGAGCTGTTTTTT. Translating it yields CATNRGGNTGELFF.

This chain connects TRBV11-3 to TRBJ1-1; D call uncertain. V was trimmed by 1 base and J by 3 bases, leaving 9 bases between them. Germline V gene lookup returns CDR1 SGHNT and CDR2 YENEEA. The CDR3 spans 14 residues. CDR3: CASSLGVGYTEAFF. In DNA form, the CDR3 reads TGTGCCAGCAGCTTAGGTGTCGGATACACTGAAGCTTTCTTT.

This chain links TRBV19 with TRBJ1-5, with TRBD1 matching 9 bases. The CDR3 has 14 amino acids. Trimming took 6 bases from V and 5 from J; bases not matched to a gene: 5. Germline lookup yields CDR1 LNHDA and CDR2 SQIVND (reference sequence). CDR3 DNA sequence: TGTGCCAGTAGCGTAGGGACAGGGTATCAGCCCCAGCATTTT. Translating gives CASSVGTGYQPQHF.

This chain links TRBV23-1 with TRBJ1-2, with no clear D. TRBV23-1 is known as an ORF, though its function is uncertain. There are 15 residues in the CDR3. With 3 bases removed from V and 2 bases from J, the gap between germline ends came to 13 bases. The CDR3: CASSHPGLSNYGYTF. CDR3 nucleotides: TGCGCCAGCAGTCACCCCGGGCTATCCAACTATGGCTACACCTTC.

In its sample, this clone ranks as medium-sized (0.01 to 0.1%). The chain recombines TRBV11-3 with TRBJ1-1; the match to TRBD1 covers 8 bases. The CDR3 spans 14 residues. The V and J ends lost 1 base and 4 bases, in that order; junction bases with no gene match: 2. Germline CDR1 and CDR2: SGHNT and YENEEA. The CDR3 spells CASSLGTGFTEAFF. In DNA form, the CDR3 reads TGTGCCAGCAGCTTAGGGACAGGGTTCACTGAAGCTTTCTTT.

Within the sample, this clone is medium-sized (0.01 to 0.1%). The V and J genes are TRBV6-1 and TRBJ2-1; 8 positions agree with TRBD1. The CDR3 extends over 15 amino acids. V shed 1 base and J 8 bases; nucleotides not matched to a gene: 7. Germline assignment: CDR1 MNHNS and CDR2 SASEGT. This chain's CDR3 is CASSEGTGFGDEQFF. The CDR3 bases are TGTGCCAGCAGTGAAGGGACAGGGTTTGGCGATGAGCAGTTCTTC.

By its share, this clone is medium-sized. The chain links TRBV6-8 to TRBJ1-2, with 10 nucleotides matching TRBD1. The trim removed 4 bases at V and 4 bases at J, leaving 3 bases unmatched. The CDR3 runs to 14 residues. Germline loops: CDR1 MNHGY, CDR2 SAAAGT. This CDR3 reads CASSLTGGSYGYTF. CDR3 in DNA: TGTGCCAGCAGTTTGACAGGGGGCTCCTATGGCTACACCTTC.

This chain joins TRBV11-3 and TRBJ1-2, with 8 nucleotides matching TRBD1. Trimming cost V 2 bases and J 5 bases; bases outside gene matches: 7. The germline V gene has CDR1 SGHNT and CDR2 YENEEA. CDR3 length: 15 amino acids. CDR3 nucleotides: TGTGCCAGCAGCTTAATGCAGGGGGCGAGGTATGGCTACACCTTC. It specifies CASSLMQGARYGYTF.

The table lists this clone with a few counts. The CDR3 region is CASSRTSGGFGSYEQYF. The CDR3 bases are TGTGCCAGCAGCCGGACTAGCGGGGGTTTCGGATCCTACGAGCAGTACTTC. The V gene is TRBV11-3, the J gene TRBJ2-7; 13 bases line up with TRBD2. CDR1 and CDR2 from the germline V gene are SGHNT and YENEEA. CDR3 size: 17 residues. V trimming: 5 bases; J trimming: 1 base; junction bases outside the gene matches: 8.

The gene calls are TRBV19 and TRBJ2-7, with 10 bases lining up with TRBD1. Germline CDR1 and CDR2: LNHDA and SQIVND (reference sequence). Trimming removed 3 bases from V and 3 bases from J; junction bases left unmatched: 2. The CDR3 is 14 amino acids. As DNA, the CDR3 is TGTGCCAGTAGTATCCGGGACAGGGGCTACGAGCAGTACTTC. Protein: CASSIRDRGYEQYF.

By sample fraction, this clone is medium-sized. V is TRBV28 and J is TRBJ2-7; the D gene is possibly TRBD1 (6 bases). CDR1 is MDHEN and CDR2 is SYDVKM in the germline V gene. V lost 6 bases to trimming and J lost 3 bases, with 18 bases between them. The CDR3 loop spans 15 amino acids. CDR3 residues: CASRGTGIGSYEQYF. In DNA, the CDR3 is TGTGCCAGCAGGGGAACAGGGATAGGGAGCTACGAGCAGTACTTC.

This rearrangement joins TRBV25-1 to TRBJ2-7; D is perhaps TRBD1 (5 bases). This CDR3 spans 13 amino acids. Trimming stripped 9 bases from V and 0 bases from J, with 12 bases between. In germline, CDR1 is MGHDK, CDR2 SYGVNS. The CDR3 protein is CASRGRNSYEQYF. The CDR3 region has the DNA TGTGCCAGTAGGGGCAGGAACTCCTACGAGCAGTACTTC.

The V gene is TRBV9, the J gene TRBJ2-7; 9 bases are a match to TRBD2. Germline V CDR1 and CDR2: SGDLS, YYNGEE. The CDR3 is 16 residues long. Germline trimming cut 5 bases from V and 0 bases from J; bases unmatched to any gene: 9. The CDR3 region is CASSLAGAASSYEQYF. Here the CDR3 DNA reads TGTGCCAGCAGTTTAGCGGGAGCGGCGAGCTCCTACGAGCAGTACTTC.

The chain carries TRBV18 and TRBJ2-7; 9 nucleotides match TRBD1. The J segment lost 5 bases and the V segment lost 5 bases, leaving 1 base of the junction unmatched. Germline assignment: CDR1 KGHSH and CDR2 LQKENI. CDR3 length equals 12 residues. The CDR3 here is CASSGTGNEQYF. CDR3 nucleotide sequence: TGTGCCAGCTCAGGGACAGGGAACGAGCAGTACTTC.